This T cell receptor (beta chain) came from a study of control samples from healthy donors and cancer patients. The method was immunoSEQ multiplex PCR; TCRdb's version includes in-frame clones alone and lacks a portion of them. The data contain 100,000 or so clones, 80% to 95% of them singletons. CDR1 is MDHEN, CDR2 SYDVKM, per germline. This CDR3 is 13 amino acids long. The V gene lost 7 bases and the J gene lost 10 bases, with 17 bases spanning the gap. The chain links TRBV28 to TRBJ2-1; tentative D call: TRBD2 (6 bases). This sequence was found in a woman younger than 45 in good health. The sequencing sample was made of blood. This CDR3 is CASTQGSEGEQFF. The DNA for the CDR3 is TGTGCCAGCACTCAAGGTTCGGAGGGGGAGCAGTTCTTC.